This TCR beta chain comes out of a study of Graves' ophthalmopathy and Graves' hyperthyroidism. The hyperthyroidism patients, aged 18 to 65, had been newly diagnosed, with under 2 months' duration. Thyroid ultrasound, orbital computed tomography, TRAb, serum thyroxine and clinical symptoms formed the basis of diagnosis. V was pared by 10 bases and J by 5 bases, with 5 bases between. CDR1 is SEHNR, CDR2 FQNEAQ, per germline (reference sequence). The CDR3 covers 10 residues. Study-level points and caveats: Blood was where most expanded thyroid clonotypes above 0.001 frequency also turned up. The model's prediction of ophthalmopathy progression had approximately 68% sensitivity and 72% to 80% specificity.

In its sample, this clonotype was seen many times. Antigen specificity is unknown. Amplification from RNA transcripts yielded the TCR beta CDR3 regions. The library came from an HTBI-primed first-round RT-PCR and a second-round multiplex PCR. TCRdb called the multiplex PCR reads again in MiXCR, with one record for every CDR3 protein. In the table there are about 550,000 distinct CDR3 sequences, about two fifths of which are singletons. The specimen was peripheral blood or thyroid tissue (not recorded which). The V and J genes are TRBV7-9 and TRBJ2-2; no clear D. The TCR comes from an adult man with Graves' hyperthyroidism. DNA for the CDR3: TGTGCCACCTCAACCGGGGAGCTGTTTTTT. It translates to CATSTGELFF.